Sequencing of this T cell receptor beta chain was carried out in a study of blood T cell repertoires in COVID-19. Study details: COVID-19 samples, acute and convalescent, were from the United States, Italy and Spain.

How the authors handled the data: Amplification of reference gene primers was used by the study to estimate nucleated cell counts. Generated by immunoSEQ multiplex PCR, the TCRdb table keeps only in-frame clones and is missing some. V and J calls and clone size are given by that table; D and trimming were obtained from the DNA. Of around 150,000 clones listed, more than 75% are singletons. The CDR3 runs 12 residues. V was shortened by 7 bases and J by 6 bases, with 13 bases between the two germline ends. Germline CDR1 and CDR2: MNHEY and SVGAGI. V and J are TRBV6-5 and TRBJ2-7; TRBD2 is a possible D gene (6 bases). This TCR was sampled from a man aged 35 to 55 with acute or convalescent COVID-19. The sequenced sample was peripheral blood. The CDR3 nucleotides read TGTGCCAGCACCAATCCCGGGGGCGAGCAGTACTTC. Translated: CASTNPGGEQYF.